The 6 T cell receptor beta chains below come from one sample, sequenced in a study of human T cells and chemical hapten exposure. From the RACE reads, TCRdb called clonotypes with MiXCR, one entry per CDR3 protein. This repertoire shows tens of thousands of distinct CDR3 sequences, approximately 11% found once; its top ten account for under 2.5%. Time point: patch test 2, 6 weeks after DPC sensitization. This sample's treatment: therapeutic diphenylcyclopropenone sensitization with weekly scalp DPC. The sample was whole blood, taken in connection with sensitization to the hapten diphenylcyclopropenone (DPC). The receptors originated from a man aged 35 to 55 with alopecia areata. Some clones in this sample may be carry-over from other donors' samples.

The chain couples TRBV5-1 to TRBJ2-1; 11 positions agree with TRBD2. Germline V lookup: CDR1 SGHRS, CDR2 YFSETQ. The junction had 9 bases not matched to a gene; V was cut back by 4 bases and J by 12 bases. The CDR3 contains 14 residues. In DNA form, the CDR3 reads TGCGCCAGCAGCCAAGAATTAGCGGGAGGGTCGCAGTTCTTC. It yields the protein CASSQELAGGSQFF.

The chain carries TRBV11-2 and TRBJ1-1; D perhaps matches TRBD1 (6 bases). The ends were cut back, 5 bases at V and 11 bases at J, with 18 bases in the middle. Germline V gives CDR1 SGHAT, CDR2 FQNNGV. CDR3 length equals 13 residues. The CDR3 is CASSRMPQQGAFF. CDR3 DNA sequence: TGTGCCAGCAGCCGAATGCCCCAACAGGGTGCTTTCTTT.

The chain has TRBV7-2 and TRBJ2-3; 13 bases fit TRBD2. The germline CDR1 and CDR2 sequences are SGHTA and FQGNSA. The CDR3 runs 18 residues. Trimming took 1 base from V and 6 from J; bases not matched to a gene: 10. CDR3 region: CASSLGGLAGSVMDTQYF. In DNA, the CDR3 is TGTGCCAGCAGCTTAGGGGGACTAGCGGGATCAGTGATGGATACGCAGTATTTT. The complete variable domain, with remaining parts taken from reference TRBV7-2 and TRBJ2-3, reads GAGVSQSPSNKVTEKGKDVELRCDPISGHTALYWYRQSLGQGLEFLIYFQGNSAPDKSGLPSDRFSAERTGGSVSTLTIQRTQQEDSAVYLCASSLGGLAGSVMDTQYFGPGTRLTVL.

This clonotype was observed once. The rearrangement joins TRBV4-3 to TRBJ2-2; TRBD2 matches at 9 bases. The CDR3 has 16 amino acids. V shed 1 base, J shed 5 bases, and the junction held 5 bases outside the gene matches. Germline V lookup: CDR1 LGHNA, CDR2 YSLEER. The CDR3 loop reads CASSQGTSVVTGELFF. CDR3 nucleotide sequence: TGCGCCAGCAGCCAAGGGACTAGCGTGGTTACCGGGGAGCTGTTTTTT.

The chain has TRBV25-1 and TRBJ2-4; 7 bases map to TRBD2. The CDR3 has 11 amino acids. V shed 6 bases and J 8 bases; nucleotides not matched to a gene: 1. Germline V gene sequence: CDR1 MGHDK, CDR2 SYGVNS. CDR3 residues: CASRGGDIQYF. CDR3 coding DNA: TGTGCCAGCAGGGGGGGGGACATTCAGTACTTC.

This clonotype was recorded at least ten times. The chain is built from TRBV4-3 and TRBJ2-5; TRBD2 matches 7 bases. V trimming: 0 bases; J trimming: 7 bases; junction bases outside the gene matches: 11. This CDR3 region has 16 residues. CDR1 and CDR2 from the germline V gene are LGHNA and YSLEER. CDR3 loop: CASSQDSEGGPRTQYF. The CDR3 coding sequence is TGCGCCAGCAGCCAAGATAGTGAGGGAGGGCCACGGACCCAGTACTTC.